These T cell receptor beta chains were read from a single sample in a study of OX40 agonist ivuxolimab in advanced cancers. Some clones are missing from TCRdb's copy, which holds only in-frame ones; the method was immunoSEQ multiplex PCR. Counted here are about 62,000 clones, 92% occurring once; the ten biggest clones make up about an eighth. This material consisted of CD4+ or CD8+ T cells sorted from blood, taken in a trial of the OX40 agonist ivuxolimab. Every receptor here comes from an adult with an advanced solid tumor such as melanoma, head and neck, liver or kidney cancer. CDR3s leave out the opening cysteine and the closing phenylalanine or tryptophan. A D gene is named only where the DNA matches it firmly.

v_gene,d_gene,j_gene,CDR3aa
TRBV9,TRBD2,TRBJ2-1,ASSVGGGNEQF
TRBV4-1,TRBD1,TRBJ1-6,ASSPRTGGRNSPLH
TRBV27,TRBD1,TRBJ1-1,ASIRDRGDAEAF
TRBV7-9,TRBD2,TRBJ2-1,ASSSGRTSGSSYNEQF
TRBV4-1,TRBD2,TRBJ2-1,ASSLAGGVNEQF
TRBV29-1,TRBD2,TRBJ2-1,SVEEAGPGEQF
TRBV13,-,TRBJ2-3,ASSLGGRLARWSDTQY
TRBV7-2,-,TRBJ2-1,ASSLAGGYNEQF
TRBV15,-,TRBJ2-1,ATSRDLTAPEQF
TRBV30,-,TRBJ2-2,AWSVVGELF
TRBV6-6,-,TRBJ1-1,ASSPQGNTEAF
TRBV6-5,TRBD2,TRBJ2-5,ASSQSGRETQY
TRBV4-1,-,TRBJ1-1,ASSQVWGVSAEAF
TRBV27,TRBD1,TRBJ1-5,ASMSFGQGTLPQH
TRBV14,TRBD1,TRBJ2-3,ASSLIQGDTQY
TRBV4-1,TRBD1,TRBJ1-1,ASTPGQGTTGRSEAF
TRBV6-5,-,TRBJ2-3,ASSNGVSTDTQY
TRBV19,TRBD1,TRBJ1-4,ASSTTGFGEKLF
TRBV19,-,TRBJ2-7,ASSIGGRGTHEQY
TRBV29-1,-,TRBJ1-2,SVENRAGYGYT
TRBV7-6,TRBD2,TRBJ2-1,ASKPSGSFSYNEQF
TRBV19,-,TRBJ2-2,ASLRGWGTGELF
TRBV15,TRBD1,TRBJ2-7,ATSRTGFYEQY
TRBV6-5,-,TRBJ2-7,ARNGTAYEQY
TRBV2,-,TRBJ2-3,ASTLRGDTQY
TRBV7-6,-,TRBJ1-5,ASSLGVFGNQPQH
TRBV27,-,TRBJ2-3,ASSAGTDTQY
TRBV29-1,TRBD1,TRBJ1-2,SVDAGTVTYGYT